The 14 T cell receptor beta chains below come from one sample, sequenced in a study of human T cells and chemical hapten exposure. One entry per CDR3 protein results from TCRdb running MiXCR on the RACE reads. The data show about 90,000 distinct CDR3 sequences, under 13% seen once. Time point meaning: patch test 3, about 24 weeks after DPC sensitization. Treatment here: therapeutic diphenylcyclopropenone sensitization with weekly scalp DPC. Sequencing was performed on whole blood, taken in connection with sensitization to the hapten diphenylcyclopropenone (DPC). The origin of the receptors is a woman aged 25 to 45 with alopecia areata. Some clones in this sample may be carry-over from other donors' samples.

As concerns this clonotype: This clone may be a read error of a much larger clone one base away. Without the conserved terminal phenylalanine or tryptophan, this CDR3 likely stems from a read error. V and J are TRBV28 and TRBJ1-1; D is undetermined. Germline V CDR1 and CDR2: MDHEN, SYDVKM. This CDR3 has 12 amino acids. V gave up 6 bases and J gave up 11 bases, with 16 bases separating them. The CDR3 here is CASRLQRSEAFY. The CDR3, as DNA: TGTGCCAGCAGACTCCAACGGTCGGAGGCTTTCTAT.

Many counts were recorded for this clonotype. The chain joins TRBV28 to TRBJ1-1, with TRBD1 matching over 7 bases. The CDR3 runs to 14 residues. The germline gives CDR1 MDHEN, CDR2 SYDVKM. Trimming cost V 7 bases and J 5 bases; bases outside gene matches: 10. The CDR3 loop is CASTRTTGWTEAFF. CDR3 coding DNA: TGTGCCAGCACCAGAACGACAGGGTGGACTGAAGCTTTCTTT. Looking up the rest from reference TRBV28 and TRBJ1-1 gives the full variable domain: DVKVTQSSRYLVKRTGEKVFLECVQDMDHENMFWYRQDPGLGLRLIYFSYDVKMKEKGDIPEGYSVSREKKERFSLILESASTNQTSMYLCASTRTTGWTEAFFGQGTRLTVV.

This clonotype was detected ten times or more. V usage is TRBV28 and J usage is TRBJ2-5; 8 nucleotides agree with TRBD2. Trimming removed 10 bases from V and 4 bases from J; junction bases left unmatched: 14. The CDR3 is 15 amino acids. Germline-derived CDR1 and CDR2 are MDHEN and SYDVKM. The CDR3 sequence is CATTRNRLAGETQYF. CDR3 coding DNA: TGTGCCACCACCCGTAATAGGCTAGCGGGAGAGACCCAGTACTTC.

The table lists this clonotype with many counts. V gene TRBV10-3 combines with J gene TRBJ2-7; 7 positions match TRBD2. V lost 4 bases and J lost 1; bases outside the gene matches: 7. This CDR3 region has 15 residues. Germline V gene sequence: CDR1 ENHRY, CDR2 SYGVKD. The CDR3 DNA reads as TGTGCCATCAGTGGGAGCGGGGCCGCGTCCTACGAGCAGTACGTC. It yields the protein CAISGSGAASYEQYV.

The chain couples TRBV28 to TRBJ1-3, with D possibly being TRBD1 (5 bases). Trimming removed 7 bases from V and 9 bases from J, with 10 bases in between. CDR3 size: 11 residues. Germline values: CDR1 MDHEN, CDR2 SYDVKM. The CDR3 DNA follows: TGTGCCAGCACCCTGGGGCCCACCATATATTTT. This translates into CASTLGPTIYF. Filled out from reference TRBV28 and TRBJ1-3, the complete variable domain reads DVKVTQSSRYLVKRTGEKVFLECVQDMDHENMFWYRQDPGLGLRLIYFSYDVKMKEKGDIPEGYSVSREKKERFSLILESASTNQTSMYLCASTLGPTIYFGEGSWLTVV.

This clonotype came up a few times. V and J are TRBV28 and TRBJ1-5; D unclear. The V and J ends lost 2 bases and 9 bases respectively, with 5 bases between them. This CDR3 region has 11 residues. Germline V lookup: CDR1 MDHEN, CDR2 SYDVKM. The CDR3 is CASSLKGPQHF. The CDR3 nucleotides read TGTGCCAGCAGTTTAAAGGGGCCCCAGCATTTT.

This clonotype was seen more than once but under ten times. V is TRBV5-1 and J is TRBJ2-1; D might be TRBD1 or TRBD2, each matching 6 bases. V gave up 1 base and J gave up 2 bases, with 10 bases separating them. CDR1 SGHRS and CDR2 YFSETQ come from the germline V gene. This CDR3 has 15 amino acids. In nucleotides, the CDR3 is TGCGCCAGCAGCTTGACGGGGGCCACCTACAATGAGCAGTTCTTC. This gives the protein CASSLTGATYNEQFF.

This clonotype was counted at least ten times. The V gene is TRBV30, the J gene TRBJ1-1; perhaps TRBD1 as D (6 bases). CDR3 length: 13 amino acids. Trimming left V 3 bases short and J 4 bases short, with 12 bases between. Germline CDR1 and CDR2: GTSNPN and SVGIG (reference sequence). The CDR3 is CAWSYNRATEAFF. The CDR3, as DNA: TGTGCCTGGAGCTACAACAGGGCCACTGAAGCTTTCTTT.

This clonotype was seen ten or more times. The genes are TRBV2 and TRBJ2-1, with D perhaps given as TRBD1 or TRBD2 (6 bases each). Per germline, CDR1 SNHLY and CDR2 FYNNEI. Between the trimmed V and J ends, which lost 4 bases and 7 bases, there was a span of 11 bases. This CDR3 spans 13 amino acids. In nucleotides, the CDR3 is TGTGCCAGCAGTGCGGAGGGGGTTAATGAGCAGTTCTTC. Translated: CASSAEGVNEQFF.

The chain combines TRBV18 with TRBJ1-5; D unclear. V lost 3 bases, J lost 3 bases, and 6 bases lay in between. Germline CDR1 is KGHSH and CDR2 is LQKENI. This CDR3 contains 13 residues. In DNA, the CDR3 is TGTGCCAGCTCACCCGGGCTCAATCAGCCCCAGCATTTT. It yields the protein CASSPGLNQPQHF.

CDR3 sequence reads: CASSEARGTDTQYF. The CDR3 DNA is TGTGCCAGTAGTGAGGCGAGGGGCACAGATACGCAGTATTTT. The rearrangement links TRBV19 to TRBJ2-3, with D maybe TRBD2 (5 bases). CDR3 length equals 14 residues. Germline V gene sequence: CDR1 LNHDA, CDR2 SQIVND (reference sequence). V lost 5 bases to trimming and J lost 1 base, with 10 bases between them.

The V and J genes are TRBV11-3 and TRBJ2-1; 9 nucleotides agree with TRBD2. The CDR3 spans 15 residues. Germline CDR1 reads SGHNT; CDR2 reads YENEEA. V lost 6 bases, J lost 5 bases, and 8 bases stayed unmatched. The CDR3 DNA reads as TGTGCCAGCAGTAAGGTAGCGGGAGTTGACAATGAGCAGTTCTTC. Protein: CASSKVAGVDNEQFF.

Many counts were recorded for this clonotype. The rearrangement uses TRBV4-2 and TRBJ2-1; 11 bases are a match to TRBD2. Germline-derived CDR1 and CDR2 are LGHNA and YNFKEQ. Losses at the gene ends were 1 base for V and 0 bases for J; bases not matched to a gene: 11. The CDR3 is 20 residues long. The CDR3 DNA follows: TGTGCCAGCAGCCAAGTAAGGGCTAGCGGGGGGCTTAGCTCCTACAATGAGCAGTTCTTC. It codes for CASSQVRASGGLSSYNEQFF.

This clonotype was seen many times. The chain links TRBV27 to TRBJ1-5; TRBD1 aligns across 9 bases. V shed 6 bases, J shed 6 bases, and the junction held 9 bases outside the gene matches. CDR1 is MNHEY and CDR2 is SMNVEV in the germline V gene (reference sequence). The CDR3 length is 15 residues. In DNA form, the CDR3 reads TGTGCCAGCAGACCGGGACAGGGTGGGTTTCAGCCCCAGCATTTT. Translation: CASRPGQGGFQPQHF.